These 9 T cell receptor beta chains originate from one sample sequenced in a study of CD8+CD57+ T cells in acquired aplastic anemia (dated 2018 in TCRdb). The patients picked for sequencing were ones in whom flow cytometry had shown an expansion of CD8+CD57+ cells. Sequenced using an Illumina HiSeq 2000. Genomic DNA served as template for TCR beta VDJ combination and CDR3 sequence profiling. TCRdb reworked the public reads: Q25 trimming with fastp, MiXCR clone assembly, productive beta chains retained. Rows merge per CDR3 protein into single entries with the most common DNA and genes. The sample table lists 150,000 to 180,000 distinct CDR3 sequences, approximately 52% of them with a count of one. Approximately 12% of the sample belongs to the ten largest clones. The sequencing sample was made of sorted CD4+, CD8+, or CD8+CD57+ T cells (not recorded which) from PBMCs. All receptors come from a human donor with aplastic anemia.

This clonotype was detected ten times or more. The J gene is TRBJ2-1, the V gene TRBV19, with TRBD2 matching 10 bases. The V gene's germline CDR1 is LNHDA and CDR2 SQIVND (reference sequence). V gave up 6 bases and J gave up 1 base; unmatched junction bases: 3. The CDR3 has 15 amino acids. The CDR3 protein is CASSLSGGSYNEQFF. The CDR3 DNA reads as TGTGCCAGTAGCCTTAGCGGGGGGTCCTACAATGAGCAGTTCTTC.

The chain uses TRBV6-4 and TRBJ2-6; unclear D gene. Germline V lookup: CDR1 MRHNA, CDR2 SNTAGT. This CDR3 is 15 amino acids long. V dropped 2 bases and J dropped 0 bases, with 5 bases sitting between them. CDR3 residues: CASSDDNSGANVLTF. CDR3 in DNA: TGTGCCAGCAGTGACGACAACTCTGGGGCCAACGTCCTGACTTTC.

Comments on this clonotype: Likely a read error: the CDR3 ends without its conserved phenylalanine or tryptophan. The V call is TRBV6-2 or TRBV6-3, the J call TRBJ1-2; 7 bases are shared with TRBD1. The V and J ends lost 9 bases and 5 bases, in that order; junction bases with no gene match: 9. From germline, CDR1 is MNHEY and CDR2 SVGEGT. The CDR3 sequence is 13 residues long. This chain's CDR3 is CASSTGIRYGYTL. In nucleotides, the CDR3 is TGTGCCAGTTCGACAGGGATTAGGTATGGCTACACCCTC.

The table lists this clonotype with a count of one. A much larger clonotype is one base distant, so this may be a read error. The chain recombines TRBV19 with TRBJ1-2, with TRBD1 matching over 8 bases. After removal of 11 bases from V and 8 bases from J, the junction contained 19 bases not matched to a gene. CDR3 size: 15 residues. Germline CDR1 and CDR2: LNHDA and SQIVND (reference sequence). The CDR3 is CASTPDREKGGGYTF. The CDR3 DNA reads as TGTGCCTCCACCCCGGACAGGGAAAAGGGGGGCGGCTACACCTTC. Filled out from reference TRBV19 and TRBJ1-2, the complete variable domain reads DGGITQSPKYLFRKEGQNVTLSCEQNLNHDAMYWYRQDPGQGLRLIYYSQIVNDFQKGDIAEGYSVSREKKESFPLTVTSAQKNPTAFYLCASTPDREKGGGYTFGSGTRLTVV.

The CDR3 nucleotides are TGCAGTGCTAGAGGCGGGAGGAAAGGCCAGCCCCAGCATTTT. It translates to CSARGGRKGQPQHF. The J gene is TRBJ1-5, the V gene TRBV20-1; D ambiguous. This CDR3 spans 14 amino acids. V lost 1 base, J lost 7 bases, and 14 bases lay in between. CDR1 is DFQATT, CDR2 SNEGSKA, per germline (reference sequence).

This clonotype was observed at least ten times. The rearrangement uses TRBV10-3 and TRBJ2-2; 8 positions match TRBD1. CDR3 size: 14 residues. Germline V gene sequence: CDR1 ENHRY, CDR2 SYGVKD. J lost 5 bases, V lost 6 bases, and 5 bases had no gene match. For the CDR3, the DNA is TGTGCCATCAGCCGACAGGGGTTGACCGGGGAGCTGTTTTTT. It codes for CAISRQGLTGELFF.

This clonotype has only a few counts. The chain is built from TRBV7-9 and TRBJ2-7, with TRBD1 matching 10 bases. V lost 2 bases and J lost 4; bases outside the gene matches: 5. The CDR3 sequence is 15 residues long. Looked up from germline, CDR1 is SEHNR and CDR2 is FQNEAQ (reference sequence). CDR3 DNA: TGTGCCAGCAGCTTATGGCCGGGACAGGGGTACGAGCAGTACTTC. Residues: CASSLWPGQGYEQYF. The whole variable domain, filled in from reference TRBV7-9 and TRBJ2-7, reads DTGVSQNPRHKITKRGQNVTFRCDPISEHNRLYWYRQTLGQGPEFLTYFQNEAQLEKSRLLSDRFSAERPKGSFSTLEIQRTEQGDSAMYLCASSLWPGQGYEQYFGPGTRLTVT.

This clonotype was seen more than once but under ten times. This rearrangement joins TRBV2 to TRBJ1-4; 9 bases map to TRBD1. The CDR3 has 15 amino acids. Germline values: CDR1 SNHLY, CDR2 FYNNEI. With 1 base clipped from V and 11 bases from J, the junction kept 8 bases outside the gene matches. CDR3 amino acids: CASSEGGTGMEKLFF. The CDR3 nucleotides are TGTGCCAGCAGTGAAGGTGGGACAGGGATGGAGAAACTGTTTTTT.

The chain couples TRBV19 to TRBJ2-7; tentatively, D is TRBD2 (5 bases). CDR3 length equals 13 residues. The V end lost 3 bases, the J end lost 3 bases, and 9 bases lay between the germline ends. CDR1 and CDR2 (germline): LNHDA, SQIVND (reference sequence). CDR3 in DNA: TGTGCCAGTAGTATGACGGCGGGCTACGAGCAGTACTTC. It is translated as CASSMTAGYEQYF.